The T cell receptor (beta chain) under discussion was sequenced for a study of blood T cell repertoires in COVID-19. Whole-study context: Material from acute and convalescent COVID-19 was sourced from the United States, Italy and Spain.

This clone appeared a few times. Sequencing was performed with immunoSEQ multiplex PCR; in TCRdb, only in-frame clones are kept and a portion is missing. The sample holds approximately 210,000 clones, around 82% seen once. The V gene's germline CDR1 is GTSNPN and CDR2 SVGIG (reference sequence). V trimming: 5 bases; J trimming: 8 bases; junction bases outside the gene matches: 2. The CDR3 totals 11 residues. This sequence originates from a woman between 35 and 50 years old with active or convalescent COVID-19. The V call is TRBV30, the J call TRBJ1-4; TRBD1 matches at 7 bases. The sample taken for sequencing was peripheral blood. Here the CDR3 DNA reads TGTGCCTGGGACAGGGACGAAAAACTGTTTTTT. Protein: CAWDRDEKLFF.